The rows below give T cell receptor beta chains drawn from one sample of a study of cytomegalovirus exposure and HLA in healthy donors. TCRdb's table, derived via immunoSEQ multiplex PCR, lists solely in-frame clones and lacks some. The sample consists of approximately 180,000 clones, 80% to 85% of them appearing once. Material for sequencing was PBMCs. The receptors derive from a woman between 18 and 29 years old in good health and CMV-seronegative. Both conserved end residues are part of each CDR3. Fields, in order: D gene, clone size, V gene, CDR3 length, J gene, CDR3 protein. A D gene is named only where the DNA matches it firmly. Size tells how often a clone was seen (once, few, many) or the class of an expanded clone, and some rows leave it out.

TRBD1	-	TRBV10-3	15	TRBJ2-3	CAISDSTGGLDTQYF
-	once	TRBV7-2	16	TRBJ2-7	CASSSPAAVWSYEQYF
-	few	TRBV4-3	15	TRBJ1-4	CASSQGPGANEKLFF
-	-	TRBV28	14	TRBJ2-4	CASSLQGHRNIQYF
-	few	TRBV13	14	TRBJ1-1	CASSLRAMNTEAFF
-	-	TRBV9	15	TRBJ1-2	CASSAGGFPNYGYTF
-	-	TRBV10-3	14	TRBJ2-1	CAINQEETTNEQFF
TRBD2	-	TRBV30	13	TRBJ2-2	CAWIAGRPGELFF
TRBD2	-	TRBV19	16	TRBJ2-5	CASSIALAGAGETQYF
-	once	TRBV7-2	15	TRBJ1-4	CASSLLPGGNEKLFF
-	-	TRBV7-6	15	TRBJ2-1	CASSLVSGGHNEQFF
TRBD2	-	TRBV5-1	15	TRBJ2-3	CASGSGSPSTDTQYF
TRBD2	-	TRBV11-2	15	TRBJ2-5	CASSLAGGPFETQYF
TRBD2	-	TRBV5-6	16	TRBJ2-5	CASSLGASGTQETQYF
TRBD2	few	TRBV29-1	17	TRBJ2-1	CSVPNWATSAAGDEQFF
-	-	TRBV19	14	TRBJ2-1	CASSMQGSYNEQFF
-	-	TRBV4-3	13	TRBJ2-5	CASSQDAGETQYF
-	-	TRBV6-1	16	TRBJ1-3	CASSEAAGYPGNTIYF
-	-	TRBV6-5	14	TRBJ2-5	CAATGRNQGETQYF
TRBD1	once	TRBV30	13	TRBJ1-5	CAWRGQVNQPQHF
-	once	TRBV21-1	16	TRBJ1-5	CASSRLEAGARQPQHF
-	-	TRBV11-2	16	TRBJ2-1	CASSLDRTGNHNEQFF
-	-	TRBV20-1	8	TRBJ2-4	CSAPGRHF
-	-	TRBV2	14	TRBJ2-7	CASSEDRGTYEQYF
TRBD2	-	TRBV25-1	15	TRBJ2-3	CASSDSASGTDTQYF
TRBD1	-	TRBV5-6	14	TRBJ2-5	CASRRQGAGETQYF
-	-	TRBV27	16	TRBJ2-3	CASSPGRPGWADTQYF
-	once	TRBV7-2	12	TRBJ2-1	CASSPDGRPGFF
-	-	TRBV27	14	TRBJ2-2	CASNLEWATGELFF
-	-	TRBV2	16	TRBJ2-7	CASSEGGLPQSYEQYF
-	-	TRBV5-1	14	TRBJ1-2	CASSLDTGRSGYTF
TRBD1	-	TRBV6-7	16	TRBJ1-5	CASSKSPGGCNQPQHF
TRBD1	-	TRBV7-2	15	TRBJ2-5	CASSKTTGVGETQYF
TRBD1	-	TRBV7-2	15	TRBJ2-1	CASSSGQGGFYEQFF
TRBD1	-	TRBV4-3	13	TRBJ2-7	CASSYDRGREQYF
TRBD1	once	TRBV11-3	14	TRBJ1-6	CASGADRRNSPLHF
-	-	TRBV5-6	18	TRBJ1-2	CASSQAVAETLNGYGYTF
-	once	TRBV6-5	13	TRBJ1-1	CASSYRGNTEAFF
TRBD2	-	TRBV9	15	TRBJ2-5	CASSGWEGSQETQYF
TRBD1	once	TRBV6-6	15	TRBJ2-3	CASSLDRGVTDTQYF
-	-	TRBV18	15	TRBJ2-7	CASSAQGANTYEQYF
-	-	TRBV5-4	15	TRBJ2-3	CASSLGFAATDTQYF
-	-	TRBV28	14	TRBJ1-2	CASSLFGGNYGYTF
TRBD1	-	TRBV27	15	TRBJ1-5	CASSKSRQGGQPQHF
-	-	TRBV13	14	TRBJ2-3	CASTLEGRPDTQYF
TRBD2	-	TRBV27	14	TRBJ2-7	CASSRAGGSWEQYF
TRBD1	-	TRBV18	13	TRBJ2-5	CASSPGTGGTQYF
TRBD2	once	TRBV11-2	15	TRBJ2-1	CASSLALAGAGEQFF
-	-	TRBV5-4	15	TRBJ2-1	CASRRAAEGLNEQFF
TRBD1	once	TRBV19	15	TRBJ1-5	CASSGTDTGYQPQHF
TRBD2	-	TRBV7-9	15	TRBJ2-1	CASSKLAGSYNEQFF
-	-	TRBV28	14	TRBJ2-7	CASSLNSLSYEQYF
-	-	TRBV7-2	14	TRBJ2-3	CASSLPGVSDTQYF
-	-	TRBV29-1	11	TRBJ1-2	CSVEWLSGYTF
-	-	TRBV5-6	16	TRBJ2-1	CASSLMPSEEVNEQFF
TRBD1	-	TRBV6-5	15	-	CASSRADRGTYEQYF
TRBD2	-	TRBV25-1	15	TRBJ2-2	CASSRASGRFGELFF